The clone carrying this T cell receptor beta chain qualifies as medium-sized. As an off-target read in a library built for alpha chains, this beta chain has a frequency of little significance. The data were obtained in a study of spatial heterogeneity in lung cancer. Study in general: Donation came from roughly 72 patients with untreated early-stage non-small cell lung cancer. Alpha-chain detections were consistently fewer than beta-chain detections among the sequences. On average, each unique TCR and UMI combination appeared more than ten times in raw reads.

The V gene's germline CDR1 is DFQATT and CDR2 SNEGSKA (reference sequence). The CDR3 is 11 amino acids. The ends were cut back, 6 bases at V and 9 bases at J, with 12 bases in the middle. The time point was: blood taken at disease recurrence. Tumor, nontumor lung or frozen PBMC supplied whole RNA, sequenced without sorting. Individually, TCR cDNA molecules were each labelled with a unique molecular identifier. TCRdb redid the calling of the 5' RACE reads with MiXCR, one entry per CDR3 protein. This sample has 8,000 to 10,000 distinct CDR3 sequences, with under 5% found just once. The sample consisted of PBMCs, taken at recurrence. This clonotype was sampled from a female donor with early-stage non-small cell lung cancer. The gene calls are TRBV20-1 and TRBJ2-1; D uncertain. The CDR3 nucleotides are TGCAGTGCGTCTCTAGACACTGAGCAGTTCTTC. Its translation: CSASLDTEQFF.